The present TCR beta chain was sequenced within a study of blood T cell repertoires in COVID-19. Study-wide background: The United States, Italy and Spain provided the acute and convalescent COVID-19 samples. T cells, B-cell-depleted T cells, or PBMCs provided the cDNA or gDNA that served as material.

Original handling: Reference gene primer amplification gave estimated nucleated cell counts. Produced via immunoSEQ multiplex PCR; TCRdb's table is partial and in-frame only. Clonal size and the V and J genes are those of that table, whereas D and trimming came from the DNA. The sample has about 270,000 clones; roughly 86% are singletons. Sequencing input: peripheral blood. The receptor's source is a man aged 35 to 55 with active or convalescent COVID-19.

CDR3 in amino acids: CASSDPGTEAFF. For the CDR3, the DNA is TGTGCCAGCAGCGACCCCGGGACAGAAGCTTTCTTT. This chain joins TRBV3-1 (or the pseudogene TRBV3-2) and TRBJ1-1, with D possibly TRBD1 on 6 matching bases. With 5 bases removed from V and 8 bases from J, the gap between germline ends came to 12 bases. The CDR3 length is 12 residues. CDR1 is LGHDT, CDR2 YNNKEL, per germline (reference sequence).